This TCR beta chain was profiled in a study of blood T cell repertoires in COVID-19. The wider study: Acute-phase and convalescent COVID-19 samples originated in the United States, Italy and Spain.

In the authors' workflow: Quantification of nucleated cells was approximated via reference gene primer amplification. Data came from immunoSEQ multiplex PCR; TCRdb stores just in-frame clones and leaves some out. Clonal size and the V and J genes are those of that table, whereas D and trimming came from the DNA. The table has a few hundred thousand clones, approximately 85% seen once. Participants' reported clinical history set cohort assignment. Recovered participants had two consecutive negative NP/OP PCR tests, healthcare professional clearance, or symptom resolution. Germline CDR1 MGHRA, CDR2 YSYEKL. CDR3 length: 15 residues. Trimming took 0 bases from V and 6 from J; bases not matched to a gene: 3.

The source of this sequence is a woman between 25 and 40 years old who had recovered from COVID-19. The chain links TRBV4-1 to TRBJ2-7, with 12 bases that match TRBD1. Sequencing used PBMCs or T cells enriched from blood (not recorded which). CDR3 protein: CASSQDRDRGLEQYF. CDR3 bases: TGCGCCAGCAGCCAAGATCGGGACAGGGGGCTCGAGCAGTACTTC.